The 14 T cell receptor beta chains below were found in one sample sequenced in a study of shared clonotypes between healthy human individuals. Sequencing was performed with immunoSEQ multiplex PCR; in TCRdb, only in-frame clones are kept and a portion is missing. Among about 490,000 clones listed, 78% were seen once. Sequencing was done on a sample of PBMCs. These receptor sequences come from a woman in her forties in good health. Some clones in this sample may be carry-over from other donors' samples.

This rearrangement joins TRBV7-2 to TRBJ2-3; TRBD2 matches 15 bases. This CDR3 spans 17 amino acids. V gave up 5 bases and J gave up 0 bases; unmatched junction bases: 3. Per the germline V gene, CDR1 is SGHTA and CDR2 is FQGNSA. CDR3 protein: CASSTGLAGGSTDTQYF. The CDR3, as DNA: TGTGCCAGCAGCACGGGACTAGCGGGAGGCAGCACAGATACGCAGTATTTT.

This clone was recorded once. The J gene is TRBJ2-7, the V gene TRBV11-2; D is perhaps TRBD1 or TRBD2 (6 bases each). CDR1 and CDR2 (germline): SGHAT, FQNNGV. The CDR3 loop spans 15 amino acids. The V and J ends lost 5 bases and 4 bases respectively, with 18 bases between them. In DNA form, the CDR3 reads TGTGCCAGCAGCCCCCTTAGGAGGGGGAGGTACGAGCAGTACTTC. This sequence encodes CASSPLRRGRYEQYF.

The rearrangement uses TRBV6-5 and TRBJ2-7; D uncertain. The germline V and J ends were trimmed by 4 bases and 13 bases, with 20 bases remaining between them. Germline V CDR1 and CDR2: MNHEY, SVGAGI. The CDR3 covers 13 residues. CDR3 sequence (DNA): TGTGCCAGCAGTTTTAGCAGCGAGCGACGGCGATACTTC. Translating it yields CASSFSSERRRYF.

The chain has TRBV5-1 and TRBJ1-1; D is ambiguous. This CDR3 has 14 amino acids. Germline V gene sequence: CDR1 SGHRS, CDR2 YFSETQ. Trimming stripped 4 bases from V and 5 bases from J, with 15 bases between. In DNA, the CDR3 is TGCGCCAGCAGCCTGCTGGCGGGAGGGACTGAAGCTTTCTTT. As protein: CASSLLAGGTEAFF.

The gene calls are TRBV2 and TRBJ1-1, with TRBD1 matching over 10 bases. Trimming took 4 bases from V and 6 from J; bases not matched to a gene: 8. This CDR3 is 15 amino acids long. The germline V gene has CDR1 SNHLY and CDR2 FYNNEI. Here the CDR3 DNA reads TGTGCCAGCAGTGTACGACAGGGGGCGTCCGCTGAAGCTTTCTTT. Amino acids: CASSVRQGASAEAFF. Variable domain in full (rest from reference TRBV2 and TRBJ1-1): EPEVTQTPSHQVTQMGQEVILRCVPISNHLYFYWYRQILGQKVEFLVSFYNNEISEKSEIFDDQFSVERPDGSNFTLKIRSTKLEDSAMYFCASSVRQGASAEAFFGQGTRLTVV.

This clone was counted once. In DNA, the CDR3 is TGTGCCAGTAGTAAACGACAGGGGGAAGGGGGCACTGAAGCTTTCTTT. Protein product: CASSKRQGEGGTEAFF. The V and J genes are TRBV19 and TRBJ1-1, with 9 positions matching TRBD1. The CDR3 covers 16 residues. From germline, CDR1 is LNHDA and CDR2 SQIVND (reference sequence). J lost 4 bases, V lost 4 bases, and 10 bases had no gene match.

The CDR3 DNA is TGTGCCAGCAGCCCAGAGGGGGGGACTAGGATGAATGAGCAGTTCTTC. Its translation: CASSPEGGTRMNEQFF. The chain is built from TRBV7-9 and TRBJ2-1; TRBD2 agrees at 8 bases. Germline CDR1 is SEHNR and CDR2 is FQNEAQ (reference sequence). The CDR3 is made up of 16 amino acids. V dropped 5 bases and J dropped 7; count of bases not matched to a gene: 13. The variable domain in full, with the rest retrieved from reference TRBV7-9 and TRBJ2-1, is DTGVSQNPRHKITKRGQNVTFRCDPISEHNRLYWYRQTLGQGPEFLTYFQNEAQLEKSRLLSDRFSAERPKGSFSTLEIQRTEQGDSAMYLCASSPEGGTRMNEQFFGPGTRLTVL.

CDR3 protein: CATSRTSETQYF. CDR3 nucleotides: TGTGCCACCAGCAGGACATCAGAGACCCAGTACTTC. The chain carries TRBV15 and TRBJ2-5; D not certain. Germline V lookup: CDR1 LNHNV, CDR2 YYDKDF (reference sequence). CDR3 size: 12 residues. Trimming left V 3 bases short and J 4 bases short, with 6 bases between.

V gene TRBV5-1 combines with J gene TRBJ1-4; tentatively, D is TRBD1 (5 bases). The CDR3 contains 15 residues. Per the germline V gene, CDR1 is SGHRS and CDR2 is YFSETQ. The V end lost 4 bases, the J end lost 7 bases, and 17 bases lay between the germline ends. The CDR3 sequence: CASSQPGGSSEKLFF. The DNA for the CDR3 is TGCGCCAGCAGCCAACCGGGGGGTTCGAGTGAAAAACTGTTTTTT.

This chain joins TRBV2 and TRBJ1-4, with 9 bases aligning to TRBD1. Trimming removed 6 bases from V and 6 bases from J; junction bases left unmatched: 2. The germline V gene has CDR1 SNHLY and CDR2 FYNNEI. The CDR3 runs to 13 residues. The CDR3 is CASRWTGDEKLFF. The CDR3 nucleotides are TGTGCCAGCAGGTGGACAGGGGATGAAAAACTGTTTTTT.

This sequence joins TRBV4-1 and TRBJ2-5; D is undetermined. This CDR3 region has 15 residues. The V and J ends lost 3 bases and 1 base respectively, with 12 bases between them. Germline-derived CDR1 and CDR2 are MGHRA and YSYEKL. The CDR3 protein is CASSHLGRTQETQYF. The CDR3, as DNA: TGCGCCAGCAGCCATCTAGGCCGGACCCAAGAGACCCAGTACTTC.

The chain uses TRBV7-2 and TRBJ1-1; TRBD1 aligns across 7 bases. The J segment lost 0 bases and the V segment lost 1 base, leaving 5 bases of the junction unmatched. The length of the CDR3 is 16 residues. CDR1 is SGHTA and CDR2 is FQGNSA in the germline V gene. The CDR3 DNA is TGTGCCAGCAGCTTAGGGAGACAGGGATTGAACACTGAAGCTTTCTTT. Translating it yields CASSLGRQGLNTEAFF.

This clone appeared once. This chain links TRBV6-6 with TRBJ2-1; D tentatively reads TRBD1 or TRBD2 (5 bases each). The CDR3 sequence is 15 residues long. In germline, CDR1 is MNHNY, CDR2 SVGAGI (reference sequence). The germline V and J ends were trimmed by 2 bases and 6 bases, with 14 bases remaining between them. CDR3 in amino acids: CASSYRWERGNEQFF. The CDR3, as DNA: TGTGCCAGCAGTTACAGGTGGGAGAGGGGCAATGAGCAGTTCTTC.

This rearrangement joins TRBV7-2 to TRBJ1-2; 10 bases map to TRBD1. This CDR3 contains 14 residues. J gave up 12 bases and V 5 bases, and 12 bases lay outside the gene matches. Germline CDR1 and CDR2: SGHTA and FQGNSA. In nucleotides, the CDR3 is TGTGCCAGCAGCCCGACGGGGGACAGGGGAGCAGACACCTTC. Translating gives CASSPTGDRGADTF.